This T cell receptor beta chain was identified in a study of blood T cell repertoires in COVID-19. Original processing methods: Quantification of nucleated cells was approximated via reference gene primer amplification. Only in-frame clones appear in the TCRdb table, and some are missing; sequencing was by immunoSEQ multiplex PCR. The V and J calls and clone size were taken over from that table, and D and trimming were inferred from the DNA. The sample shows tens of thousands of clones, about 90% of them seen only once. V gave up 4 bases and J gave up 3 bases, with 9 bases separating them. This CDR3 region has 13 residues. Germline CDR1 and CDR2: MNHEY and SMNVEV (reference sequence).

This receptor was identified in a human donor in a cohort sampled during active COVID-19. Input material: peripheral blood. The chain carries TRBV27 and TRBJ1-2, with D perhaps matching TRBD1 (6 bases). CDR3 region: CASSWGGDYGYTF. The CDR3 nucleotides read TGTGCCAGCAGTTGGGGGGGCGACTATGGCTACACCTTC.